The clone carrying this TCR beta chain turned up a few times. Its antigen is currently unknown. This sample stems from a study of T-cell memory formation after mild COVID-19. Study observations and caveats: Day 15 to 85 contracting clones showed balanced CD4/CD8; later expanders leaned CD4+.

J was trimmed by 2 bases and V by 2 bases; bases with no gene match: 16. Germline-derived CDR1 and CDR2 are SGHVS and FQNEAQ. This CDR3 contains 19 residues. 5'RACE, which relied on constant-segment primers, yielded TCR alpha and TCR beta cDNA libraries carrying sample barcodes and UMIs. TCRdb reprocessed the 5' RACE reads via MiXCR and lists one record per CDR3 protein. Of about 470,000 distinct CDR3 sequences in the sample, approximately 23% were seen once. The sequencing sample was made of PBMCs or a T cell subset sorted from them (not recorded which). The chain uses TRBV7-8 and TRBJ2-3; 7 bases match TRBD2. The source of this sequence is an adult woman who had mild COVID-19 (a few samples of this study predate the infection). Cell type and time point are not known. In DNA form, the CDR3 reads TGTGCCAGCAGCTTAACACTTAAGGGCCTTCGGGGGGACACAGATACGCAGTATTTT. Protein: CASSLTLKGLRGDTDTQYF.